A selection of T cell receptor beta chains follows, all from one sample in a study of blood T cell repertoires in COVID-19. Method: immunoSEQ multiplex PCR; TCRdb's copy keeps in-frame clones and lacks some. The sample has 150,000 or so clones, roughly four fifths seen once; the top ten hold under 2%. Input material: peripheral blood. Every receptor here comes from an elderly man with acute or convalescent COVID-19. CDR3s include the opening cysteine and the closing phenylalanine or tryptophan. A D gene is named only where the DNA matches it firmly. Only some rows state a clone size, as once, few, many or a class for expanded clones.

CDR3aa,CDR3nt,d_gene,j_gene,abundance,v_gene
CASTLRSANTGELFF,TGTGCCAGCACCCTCCGGTCCGCGAACACCGGGGAGCTGTTTTTT,NA,TRBJ2-2,NA,TRBV6-6
CASSFGGYGYTF,TGTGCCAGCAGTTTTGGCGGCTATGGCTACACCTTC,NA,TRBJ1-2,NA,TRBV28
CASRAGGTYEQYF,TGTGCCAGCAGAGCCGGGGGTACCTACGAGCAGTACTTC,NA,TRBJ2-7,few,TRBV12-3/TRBV12-4
CASSLQRSNEQFF,TGTGCCAGCAGCCTACAGAGATCCAATGAGCAGTTCTTC,NA,TRBJ2-1,NA,TRBV11-2
CSASLGARGQETQYF,TGCAGTGCTAGTTTGGGGGCTAGAGGGCAAGAGACCCAGTACTTC,NA,TRBJ2-5,NA,TRBV20-1
CASTPSGGRNTIYF,TGTGCCAGCACCCCTTCAGGGGGCCGAAACACCATATATTTT,TRBD1,TRBJ1-3,NA,TRBV28
CASSPGTVNSPLHF,TGCGCCAGCAGTCCCGGGACTGTTAATTCACCCCTCCACTTT,NA,TRBJ1-6,NA,TRBV5-1
CASSNPPGINEKLFF,TGTGCCAGCAGCAATCCCCCAGGGATTAATGAAAAACTGTTTTTT,NA,TRBJ1-4,NA,TRBV21-1
CASSFGGANTGELFF,TGTGCCAGCAGCTTCGGGGGGGCCAACACCGGGGAGCTGTTTTTT,TRBD2,TRBJ2-2,few,TRBV11-3
CASSSAGTGFVEKLFF,TGTGCCAGCAGTTCCGCCGGGACAGGGTTTGTTGAAAAACTGTTTTTT,TRBD1,TRBJ1-4,NA,TRBV28
CASSQDKSGTQYF,TGTGCCAGCAGCCAAGATAAGAGTGGTACGCAGTATTTT,NA,TRBJ2-3,NA,TRBV14
CASSSGQGETDTQYF,TGTGCCAGCAGTTCGGGACAGGGGGAAACAGATACGCAGTATTTT,TRBD1,TRBJ2-3,NA,TRBV7-6
CASSQPGLGMGGELFF,TGTGCCAGCAGTCAACCGGGACTAGGAATGGGCGGGGAGCTGTTTTTT,TRBD2,TRBJ2-2,many,TRBV2
CAWSRNPGNYGYTF,TGTGCCTGGAGTCGAAACCCGGGAAACTATGGCTACACCTTC,NA,TRBJ1-2,few,TRBV30
CASSLARGRGNEKLFF,TGTGCCAGCAGCTTAGCGCGGGGACGGGGAAATGAAAAACTGTTTTTT,NA,TRBJ1-4,NA,TRBV7-9
CASSQDSGGVSYNEQFF,TGTGCCAGCAGCCAAGATTCAGGAGGGGTCTCCTACAATGAGCAGTTCTTC,NA,TRBJ2-1,NA,TRBV4-2
CASSPRLAGGQNEQYF,TGTGCCAGCAGCCCAAGACTAGCGGGGGGGCAGAACGAGCAGTACTTC,TRBD2,TRBJ2-7,NA,TRBV9
CASSPPDILSYEQYF,TGTGCCAGCAGTCCGCCGGACATACTCTCCTACGAGCAGTACTTC,NA,TRBJ2-7,NA,TRBV2
CASSLTLQGTNTGELFF,TGTGCCAGCAGCTTAACGTTGCAGGGGACGAACACCGGGGAGCTGTTTTTT,NA,TRBJ2-2,NA,TRBV7-9
CASSFASGGAKDTQYF,TGTGCCAGCAGCTTTGCTAGCGGGGGGGCCAAAGATACGCAGTATTTT,TRBD2,TRBJ2-3,NA,TRBV7-3
CASSKRTGGWDTEAFF,TGTGCCAGCAGCAAACGGACAGGGGGTTGGGACACTGAAGCTTTCTTT,TRBD1,TRBJ1-1,NA,TRBV13
CASSQEVNGGYTF,TGTGCCAGCAGCCAAGAGGTCAACGGTGGCTACACCTTC,NA,TRBJ1-2,few,TRBV4-2
CASSSDRADQPQHF,TGTGCCAGCAGTTCAGACAGGGCGGATCAGCCCCAGCATTTT,TRBD1,TRBJ1-5,NA,TRBV28
CASGTGSGYTF,TGCGCCAGCGGGACAGGGAGCGGCTACACCTTC,TRBD1,TRBJ1-2,NA,TRBV5-1
CASSQDMGDANYGYTF,TGTGCCAGCAGCCAAGATATGGGAGACGCTAACTATGGCTACACCTTC,NA,TRBJ1-2,NA,TRBV4-2
CASRQDGGYTF,TGTGCCAGCAGGCAGGATGGTGGCTACACCTTC,NA,TRBJ1-2,NA,TRBV12-3/TRBV12-4
CASSFRGGSSSTDTQYF,TGTGCCAGCAGCTTTCGGGGGGGCAGTTCTAGCACAGATACGCAGTATTTT,TRBD2,TRBJ2-3,NA,TRBV9
CASSQTGDGYTF,TGTGCCAGCAGTCAAACAGGGGACGGCTACACCTTC,TRBD1,TRBJ1-2,NA,TRBV12-3/TRBV12-4
CATRGGSTYNSPLHF,TGTGCCACAAGGGGTGGCAGTACCTATAATTCACCCCTCCACTTT,NA,TRBJ1-6,NA,TRBV19
CASTQPKGVNTEAFF,TGTGCCAGCACCCAGCCCAAGGGAGTGAACACTGAAGCTTTCTTT,NA,TRBJ1-1,NA,TRBV28
CASSFPGGGGTEAFF,TGTGCCAGCAGTTTCCCAGGGGGCGGTGGCACTGAAGCTTTCTTT,TRBD1,TRBJ1-1,NA,TRBV6-6